The T cell receptor (beta chain) described here comes from a study of spatial heterogeneity in lung cancer. Study in general: Alpha-chain sequences were consistently detected less often than beta-chain sequences. Raw-read counts averaged over ten per unique TCR and UMI combination.

General study results and limits: Ubiquitous expanded tumor TCRs surfaced in blood more at resection than they did at follow-up.

The table lists this clonotype with a few counts. Its specificity is not known. This CDR3 is 15 amino acids long. Trimming at V came to 6 bases and at J to 3 bases, leaving 7 bases not matched to a gene. Per the germline V gene, CDR1 is SGHTA and CDR2 is FQGNSA. TCRdb reprocessed the 5' RACE reads via MiXCR and lists one record per CDR3 protein. The data hold about 95,000 distinct CDR3 sequences, with about 9.4% observed a single time. Indicated time point: sample taken at primary tumor resection. Researchers sequenced whole RNA taken from tumor, nontumor lung or frozen PBMC without sorting. V and J are TRBV7-2 and TRBJ1-5, with 8 bases fitting TRBD1. This clonotype was sampled from a male donor with early-stage non-small cell lung cancer. The starting material was PBMCs, obtained at surgery. CDR3 region: CASRPTGAYNQPQHF. As DNA, the CDR3 is TGTGCCAGCAGACCGACAGGGGCTTACAATCAGCCCCAGCATTTT.